This T cell receptor (beta chain) appears in the sequencing data of a study of PD-1 blockade in mismatch repair-deficient tumors. Whole-study context: All were previously treated, progressing patients with about 11 mismatch repair-deficient cancer types. Findings and caveats of the study: Rapid post-treatment expansion, then contraction, generally preceding radiologic response, marked tumor-resident clones.

Produced via immunoSEQ multiplex PCR; TCRdb's table is partial and in-frame only. The sample yields about 51,000 clones, over 65% seen once. Regarding this clone: Its specificity is unknown.

The J segment lost 0 bases and the V segment lost 7 bases, leaving 6 bases of the junction unmatched. The V gene's germline CDR1 is MNHEY and CDR2 SVGAGI. CDR3 length: 15 amino acids. Every patient had mismatch repair deficiency by PCR or immunohistochemistry. The TCR-sequenced patients were three responders to pembrolizumab. The specimen was peripheral blood, collected 4 weeks after starting pembrolizumab. The rearrangement uses TRBV6-5 and TRBJ2-1, with 7 bases fitting TRBD2. The origin of this receptor is an adult with mismatch repair-deficient cancer. In DNA, the CDR3 is TGTGCCAGCAAAACCGGCGGGAGCTCCTACAATGAGCAGTTCTTC. Its translation: CASKTGGSSYNEQFF.